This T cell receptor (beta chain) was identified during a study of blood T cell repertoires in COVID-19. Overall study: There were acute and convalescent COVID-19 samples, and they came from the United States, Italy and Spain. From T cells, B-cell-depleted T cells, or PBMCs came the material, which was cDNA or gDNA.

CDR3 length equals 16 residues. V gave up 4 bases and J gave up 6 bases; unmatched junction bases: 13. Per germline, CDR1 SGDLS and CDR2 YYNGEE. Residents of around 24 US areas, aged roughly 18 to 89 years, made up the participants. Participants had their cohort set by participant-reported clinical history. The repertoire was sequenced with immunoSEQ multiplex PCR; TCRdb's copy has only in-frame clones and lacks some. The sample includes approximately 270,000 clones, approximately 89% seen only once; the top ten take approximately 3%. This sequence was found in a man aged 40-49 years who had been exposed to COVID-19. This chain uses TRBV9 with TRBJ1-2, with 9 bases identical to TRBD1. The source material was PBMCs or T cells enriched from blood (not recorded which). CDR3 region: CASSSVDWTGDDGYTF. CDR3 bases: TGTGCCAGCAGCAGCGTAGATTGGACAGGGGATGATGGCTACACCTTC.